This T cell receptor beta chain is from a study of identical twins. As regards this clonotype: What it binds is not known.

Notes on the study in general: Conclusions came from cross-sectional statistical analysis, not from following the same donors.

Trimming cost V 4 bases and J 3 bases, with 17 bases left between them. The CDR3 length is 16 residues. The germline V gene has CDR1 LGHDT and CDR2 YNNKEL (reference sequence). MiXCR was run by TCRdb on the 5' RACE reads, yielding one entry per CDR3 protein. The data show roughly 470,000 distinct CDR3 sequences, about 13% seen once. This same sample was also taken into another study, of yellow fever vaccine responses in identical twins.

This clonotype was obtained from a young woman in good health. The gene calls are TRBV3-1 and TRBJ2-3, with D possibly matching TRBD2 (5 bases). Material for sequencing was CD4+ T cells sorted from blood. This CDR3 is CASSPVQATGTDTQYF. In DNA, the CDR3 is TGTGCCAGCAGCCCCGTCCAGGCTACGGGGACAGATACGCAGTATTTT.